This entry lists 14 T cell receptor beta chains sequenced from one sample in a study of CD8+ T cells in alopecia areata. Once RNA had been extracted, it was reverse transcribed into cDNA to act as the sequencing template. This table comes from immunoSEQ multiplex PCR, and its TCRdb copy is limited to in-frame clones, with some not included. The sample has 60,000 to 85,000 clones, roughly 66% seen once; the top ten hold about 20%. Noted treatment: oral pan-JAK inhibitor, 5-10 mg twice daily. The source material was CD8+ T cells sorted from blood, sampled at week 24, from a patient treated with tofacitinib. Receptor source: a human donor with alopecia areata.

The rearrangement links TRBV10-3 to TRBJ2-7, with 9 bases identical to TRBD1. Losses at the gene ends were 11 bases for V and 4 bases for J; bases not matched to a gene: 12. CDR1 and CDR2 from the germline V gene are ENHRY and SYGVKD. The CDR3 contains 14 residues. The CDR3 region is CAAESGQGWYEQYF. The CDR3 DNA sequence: TGTGCCGCCGAGTCCGGACAGGGGTGGTACGAGCAGTACTTC.

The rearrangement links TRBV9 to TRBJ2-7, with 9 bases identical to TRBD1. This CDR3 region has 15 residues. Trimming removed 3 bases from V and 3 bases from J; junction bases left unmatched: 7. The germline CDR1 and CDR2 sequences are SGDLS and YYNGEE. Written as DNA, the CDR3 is TGTGCCAGCAGCGCCACAGGGGGCTTGGACTACGAGCAGTACTTC. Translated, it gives CASSATGGLDYEQYF.

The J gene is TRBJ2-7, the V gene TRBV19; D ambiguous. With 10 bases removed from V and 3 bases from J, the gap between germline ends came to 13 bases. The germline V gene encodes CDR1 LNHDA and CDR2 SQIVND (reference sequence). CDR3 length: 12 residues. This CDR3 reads CATSPDRYEQYF. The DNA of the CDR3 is TGTGCCACCTCCCCGGACCGCTACGAGCAGTACTTC.

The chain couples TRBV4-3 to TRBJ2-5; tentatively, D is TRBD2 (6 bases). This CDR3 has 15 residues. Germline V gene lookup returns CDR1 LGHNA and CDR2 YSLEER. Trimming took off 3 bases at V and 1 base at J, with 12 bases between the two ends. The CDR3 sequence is CASSQDYDAQETQYF. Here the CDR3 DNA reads TGCGCCAGCAGCCAGGACTACGATGCCCAAGAGACCCAGTACTTC.

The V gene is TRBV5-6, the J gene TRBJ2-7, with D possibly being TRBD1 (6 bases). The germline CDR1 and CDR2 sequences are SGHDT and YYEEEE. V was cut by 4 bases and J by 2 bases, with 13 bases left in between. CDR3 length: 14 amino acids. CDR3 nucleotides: TGTGCCAGCAGCCTCAGGGGCACGACCTACGAGCAGTACTTC. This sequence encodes CASSLRGTTYEQYF. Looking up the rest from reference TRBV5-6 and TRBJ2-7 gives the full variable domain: DAGVTQSPTHLIKTRGQQVTLRCSPKSGHDTVSWYQQALGQGPQFIFQYYEEEERQRGNFPDRFSGHQFPNYSSELNVNALLLGDSALYLCASSLRGTTYEQYFGPGTRLTVT.

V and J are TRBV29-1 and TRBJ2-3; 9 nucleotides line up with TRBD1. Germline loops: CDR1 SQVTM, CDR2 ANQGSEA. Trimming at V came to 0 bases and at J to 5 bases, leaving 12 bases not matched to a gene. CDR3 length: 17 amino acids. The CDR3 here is CSVEDYRTGDLVDTQYF. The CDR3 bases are TGCAGCGTTGAAGATTACCGGACAGGGGATTTGGTAGATACGCAGTATTTT.

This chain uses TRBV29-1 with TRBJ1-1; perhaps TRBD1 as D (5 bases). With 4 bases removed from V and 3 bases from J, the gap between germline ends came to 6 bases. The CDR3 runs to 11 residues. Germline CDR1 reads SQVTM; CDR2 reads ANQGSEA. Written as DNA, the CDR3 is TGCAGCGTTGCAGGGCACACTGAAGCTTTCTTT. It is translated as CSVAGHTEAFF.

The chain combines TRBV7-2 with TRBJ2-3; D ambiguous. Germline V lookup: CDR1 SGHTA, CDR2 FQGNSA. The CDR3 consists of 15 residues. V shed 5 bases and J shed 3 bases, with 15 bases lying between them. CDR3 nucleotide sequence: TGTGCCAGCAGCCCGGCCGACGGCCGAACAGATACGCAGTATTTT. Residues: CASSPADGRTDTQYF. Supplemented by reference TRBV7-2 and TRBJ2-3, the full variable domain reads GAGVSQSPSNKVTEKGKDVELRCDPISGHTALYWYRQSLGQGLEFLIYFQGNSAPDKSGLPSDRFSAERTGGSVSTLTIQRTQQEDSAVYLCASSPADGRTDTQYFGPGTRLTVL.

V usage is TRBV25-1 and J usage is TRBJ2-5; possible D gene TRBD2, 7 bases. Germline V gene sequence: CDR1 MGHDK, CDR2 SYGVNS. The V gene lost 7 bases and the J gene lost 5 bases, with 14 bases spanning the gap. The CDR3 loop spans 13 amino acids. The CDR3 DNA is TGTGCCAGCAATTCGGGGGGCTGGGAGACCCAGTACTTC. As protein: CASNSGGWETQYF.

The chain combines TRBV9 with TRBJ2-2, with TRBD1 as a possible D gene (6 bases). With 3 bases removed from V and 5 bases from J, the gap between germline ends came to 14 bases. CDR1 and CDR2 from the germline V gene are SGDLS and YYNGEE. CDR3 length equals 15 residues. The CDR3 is CASSAPHTGTGELFF. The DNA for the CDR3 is TGTGCCAGCAGCGCACCCCACACAGGGACCGGGGAGCTGTTTTTT.

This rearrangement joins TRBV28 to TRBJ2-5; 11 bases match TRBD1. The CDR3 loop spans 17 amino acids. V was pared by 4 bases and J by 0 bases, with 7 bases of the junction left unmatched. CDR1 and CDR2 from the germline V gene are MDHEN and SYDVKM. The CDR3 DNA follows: TGTGCCAGCAGTTCCGGACAGGGGGCTTTGTACCAAGAGACCCAGTACTTC. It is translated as CASSSGQGALYQETQYF.

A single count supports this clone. The CDR3 nucleotides read TGTGCCAGCAGCGGACTAGCGGGAGGGGTCTACAATGAGCAGTTCTTC. Protein: CASSGLAGGVYNEQFF. The chain uses TRBV7-9 and TRBJ2-1; 15 nucleotides align to TRBD2. The CDR3 loop spans 16 amino acids. J was trimmed by 3 bases and V by 5 bases; bases with no gene match: 2. Germline loops: CDR1 SEHNR, CDR2 FQNEAQ (reference sequence).

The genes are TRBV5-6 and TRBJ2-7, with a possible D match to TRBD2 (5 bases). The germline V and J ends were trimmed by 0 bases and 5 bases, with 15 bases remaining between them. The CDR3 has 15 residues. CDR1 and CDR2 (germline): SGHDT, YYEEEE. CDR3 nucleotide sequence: TGTGCCAGCAGCTTGGTCGGGGTTCTGGTTGACGAGCAGTACTTC. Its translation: CASSLVGVLVDEQYF. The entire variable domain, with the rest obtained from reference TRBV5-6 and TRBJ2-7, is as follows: DAGVTQSPTHLIKTRGQQVTLRCSPKSGHDTVSWYQQALGQGPQFIFQYYEEEERQRGNFPDRFSGHQFPNYSSELNVNALLLGDSALYLCASSLVGVLVDEQYFGPGTRLTVT.

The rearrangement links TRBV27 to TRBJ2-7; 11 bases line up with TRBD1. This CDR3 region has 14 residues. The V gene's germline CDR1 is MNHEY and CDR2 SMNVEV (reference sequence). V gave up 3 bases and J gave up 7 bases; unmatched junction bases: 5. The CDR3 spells CASSFGTGGGEQYF. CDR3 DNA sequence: TGTGCCAGCAGTTTCGGGACAGGGGGTGGAGAGCAGTACTTC.